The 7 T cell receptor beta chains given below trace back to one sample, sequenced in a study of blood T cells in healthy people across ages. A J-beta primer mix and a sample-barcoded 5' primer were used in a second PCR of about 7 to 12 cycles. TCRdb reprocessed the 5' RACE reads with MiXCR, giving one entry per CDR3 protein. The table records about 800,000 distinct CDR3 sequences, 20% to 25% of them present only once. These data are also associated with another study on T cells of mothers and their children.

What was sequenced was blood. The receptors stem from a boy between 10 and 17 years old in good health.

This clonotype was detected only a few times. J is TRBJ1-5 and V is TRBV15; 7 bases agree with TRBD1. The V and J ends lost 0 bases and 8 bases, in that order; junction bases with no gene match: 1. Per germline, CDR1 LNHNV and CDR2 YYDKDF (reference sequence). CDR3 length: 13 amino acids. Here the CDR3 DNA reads TGTGCCACCAGCAGAGACCAGGGGGAGCCCCAGCATTTT. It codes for CATSRDQGEPQHF.

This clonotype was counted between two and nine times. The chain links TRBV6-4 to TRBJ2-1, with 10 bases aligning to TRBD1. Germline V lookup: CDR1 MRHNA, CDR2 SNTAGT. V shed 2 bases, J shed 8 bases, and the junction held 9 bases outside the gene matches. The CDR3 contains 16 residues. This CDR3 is CASSDDRGRKDHEQFF. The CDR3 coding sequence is TGTGCCAGCAGTGACGACAGGGGGCGGAAGGACCATGAGCAGTTCTTC.

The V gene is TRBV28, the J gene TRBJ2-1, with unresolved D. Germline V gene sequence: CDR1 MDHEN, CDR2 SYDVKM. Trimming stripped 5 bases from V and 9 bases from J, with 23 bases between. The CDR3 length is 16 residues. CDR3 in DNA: TGTGCCAGCAGTAGCAATCTCTTTGGGCTCCCACCTGAGCAGTTCTTC. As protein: CASSSNLFGLPPEQFF. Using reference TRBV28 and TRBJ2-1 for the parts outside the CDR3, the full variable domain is DVKVTQSSRYLVKRTGEKVFLECVQDMDHENMFWYRQDPGLGLRLIYFSYDVKMKEKGDIPEGYSVSREKKERFSLILESASTNQTSMYLCASSSNLFGLPPEQFFGPGTRLTVL.

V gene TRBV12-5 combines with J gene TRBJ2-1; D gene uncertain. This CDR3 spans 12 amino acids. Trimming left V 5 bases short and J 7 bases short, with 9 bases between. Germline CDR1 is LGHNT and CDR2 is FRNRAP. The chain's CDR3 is CASGLLMNEQFF. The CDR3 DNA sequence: TGTGCTAGTGGTCTCTTAATGAATGAGCAGTTCTTC.

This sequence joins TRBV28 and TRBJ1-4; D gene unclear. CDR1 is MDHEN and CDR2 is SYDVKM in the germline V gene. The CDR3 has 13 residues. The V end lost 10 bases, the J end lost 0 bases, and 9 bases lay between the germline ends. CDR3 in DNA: TGTGCCACGCGCCCCTCAACTAATGAAAAACTGTTTTTT. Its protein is CATRPSTNEKLFF.

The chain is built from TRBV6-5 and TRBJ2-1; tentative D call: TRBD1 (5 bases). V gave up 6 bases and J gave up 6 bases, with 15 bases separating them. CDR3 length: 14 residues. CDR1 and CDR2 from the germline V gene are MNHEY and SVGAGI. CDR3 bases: TGTGCCAGCAGGCCCCCAGGGTCCGTCAATGAGCAGTTCTTC. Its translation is CASRPPGSVNEQFF.

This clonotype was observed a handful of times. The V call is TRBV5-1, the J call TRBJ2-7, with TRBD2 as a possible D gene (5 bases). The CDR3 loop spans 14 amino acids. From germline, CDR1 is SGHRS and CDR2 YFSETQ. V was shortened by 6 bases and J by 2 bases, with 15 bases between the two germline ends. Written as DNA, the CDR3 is TGCGCCAGCAACCCGGACTCGACAACCTACGAGCAGTACTTC. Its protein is CASNPDSTTYEQYF.